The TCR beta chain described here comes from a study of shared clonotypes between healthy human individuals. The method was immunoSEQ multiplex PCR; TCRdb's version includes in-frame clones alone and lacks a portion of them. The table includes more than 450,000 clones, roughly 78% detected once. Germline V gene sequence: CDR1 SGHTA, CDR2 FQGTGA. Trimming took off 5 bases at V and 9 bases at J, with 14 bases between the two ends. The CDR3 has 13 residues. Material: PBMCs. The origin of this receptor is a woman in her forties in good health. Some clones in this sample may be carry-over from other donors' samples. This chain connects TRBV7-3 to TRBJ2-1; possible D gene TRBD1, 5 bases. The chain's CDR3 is CASSLEGAGEQFF. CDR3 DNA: TGTGCCAGCAGCCTCGAAGGGGCAGGTGAGCAGTTCTTC.